The clone carrying this T cell receptor beta chain showed up just a few times. Germline V lookup: CDR1 MNHEY, CDR2 SVGAGI. Trimming stripped 1 base from V and 1 base from J, with 7 bases between. CDR3 length: 15 residues. This record comes from a study of regulatory T cells in long-lasting Graves disease. Documented time point: newly diagnosed GD, antithyroid drugs for less than 3 months. The TCR library used RNA extracted from PBMCs. CDR3-region Arm-PCR and iRepertoire HTBI primers produced the TCR beta libraries. TCRdb used MiXCR to reprocess the multiplex PCR reads, holding one entry per CDR3 protein. This table holds about 450,000 distinct CDR3 sequences, about 15% found once. The same data also contributed to another study, on T cells in Graves' hyperthyroidism and ophthalmopathy.

The sample consisted of peripheral blood mononuclear cells (PBMCs), taken at new diagnosis, from a patient treated with antithyroid drugs. This TCR was sampled from a woman younger than 45 with Graves disease. The J gene is TRBJ2-2, the V gene TRBV6-5, with D unclear. The CDR3, as DNA: TGTGCCAGCAGTTACTGGGCAGGGAACACCGGGGAGCTGTTTTTT. Translating gives CASSYWAGNTGELFF.